The rows below give T cell receptor beta chains drawn from one sample of a study of spatial heterogeneity in lung cancer. TCRdb passed the 5' RACE reads through MiXCR, listing each CDR3 protein once. The data show about 29,000 distinct CDR3 sequences, with around 9.3% seen just once and approximately 26% held by the top ten. The sample in question was PBMCs, obtained at follow-up. The receptor set was obtained from a female donor with early-stage non-small cell lung cancer. The CDR3 runs from the conserved cysteine through the conserved F or W. The order of the fields is CDR3 DNA, CDR3 protein, D gene, clone size, J gene, V gene. The D gene is left open where the match is weak. The listing skips clone size in some rows; elsewhere it reads once, few, many or a size class.

TGTGCCAGCAGTCGTGGGCGGCGGCCCCTCCACTTT	CASSRGRRPLHF	-	many	TRBJ1-6	TRBV13
TGTGCTAGTACCAGGGCATCTTTGGATTCACCCCTCCACTTT	CASTRASLDSPLHF	-	-	TRBJ1-6	TRBV10-3
TGCGCCAGCAGCTTGAACGCGGTGAACACTGAAGCTTTCTTT	CASSLNAVNTEAFF	-	-	TRBJ1-1	TRBV5-1
TGTGCCAGCAGTTTAGTGGGGACAGGGGGCTACGAGCAGTACTTC	CASSLVGTGGYEQYF	TRBD1	-	TRBJ2-7	TRBV27
TGTGCCAGCAGTTTATTTGTTCTAGCGGGGGTCGCGCAAGAGACCCAGTACTTC	CASSLFVLAGVAQETQYF	TRBD2	many	TRBJ2-5	TRBV12-3/TRBV12-4
TGTGCCAGCAGCGGCTCAGCGGGGATAAAGGGGAATGAGCAGTTCTTC	CASSGSAGIKGNEQFF	TRBD2	many	TRBJ2-1	TRBV7-3
TGTGCCAGCAGTTACATACAGGGTGGTACCGGGGAGCTGTTTTTT	CASSYIQGGTGELFF	-	-	TRBJ2-2	TRBV6-5
TGTGCCAGCAGCCTGCCCCGAGCTTATGGCTACACCTTC	CASSLPRAYGYTF	-	few	TRBJ1-2	TRBV7-8
TGTGCCAGCAGTTACTCCTCTGCCTACGAGCAGTACTTC	CASSYSSAYEQYF	-	-	TRBJ2-7	TRBV6-2/TRBV6-3
TGTGCCAGCAGCTTGAGGCAGAAGAATCAGCCCCAGCATTTT	CASSLRQKNQPQHF	-	-	TRBJ1-5	TRBV5-6
TGTGCCAGCAGCCTTCCCCCTCGACTAGCGGGGGTTAGCAATGAGCAGTTCTTC	CASSLPPRLAGVSNEQFF	TRBD2	-	TRBJ2-1	TRBV7-9
TGTGCCAGCAGCTTAGCGGCAGATCGATCACCCCTCCACTTT	CASSLAADRSPLHF	-	-	TRBJ1-6	TRBV7-9
TGTGCCAGCAGCCGGACAGGGTCTGGGGCCAACGTCCTGACTTTC	CASSRTGSGANVLTF	TRBD1	many	TRBJ2-6	TRBV7-9
TGCAGTGCTTCAGGGTATCCTCAGCCCCAGCATTTT	CSASGYPQPQHF	-	many	TRBJ1-5	TRBV20-1
TGTGCCAGCAGCTTAGGGTACGGGCCTAACTATGGCTACACCTTC	CASSLGYGPNYGYTF	-	-	TRBJ1-2	TRBV11-2
TGTGCCAGCAGTTATGACGGGGGCCGAACTGAAGCTTTCTTT	CASSYDGGRTEAFF	-	few	TRBJ1-1	TRBV6-6
TGTGCCAGCAGCTTACAGACAGGGGACTATGGCTACACCTTC	CASSLQTGDYGYTF	TRBD1	many	TRBJ1-2	TRBV7-2
TGCGCCAGCAGCCAAGATGGGTCAGGGCCCTATGGCTACACCTTC	CASSQDGSGPYGYTF	-	many	TRBJ1-2	TRBV4-3
TGTGCCAGCAGCTTTCGACAGGGCCAAGAGACCCAGTACTTC	CASSFRQGQETQYF	TRBD1	many	TRBJ2-5	TRBV7-2
TGTGCCAGCAGGGTACAGGGGAGAAACTATGGCTACACCTTC	CASRVQGRNYGYTF	TRBD1	-	TRBJ1-2	TRBV6-4
TGCAGTGCTAACTTGGGGGGGCGACTGCAATTCTCCTACAATGAGCAGTTCTTC	CSANLGGRLQFSYNEQFF	-	few	TRBJ2-1	TRBV20-1
TGTGCCAGCAGCCTACGTGGACTCTCCACCTTC	CASSLRGLSTF	-	-	TRBJ1-2	TRBV7-2
TGTGCCAGCAGTGCCGGGACAGTCTACGAGCAGTACTTC	CASSAGTVYEQYF	TRBD1	many	TRBJ2-7	TRBV25-1
TGCAGCGTTGTTCAGGCCACAGATACGCAGTATTTT	CSVVQATDTQYF	-	few	TRBJ2-3	TRBV29-1
TGTGCCAGCAGTTTTGGTGGAACTAGCACAGATACGCAGTATTTT	CASSFGGTSTDTQYF	-	-	TRBJ2-3	TRBV6-6
TGTGCCAGCAGCTTCGGCGGGCAGCTTAATGAAAAACCGTTTTTT	CASSFGGQLNEKPFF	-	-	TRBJ1-4	TRBV7-2
TGCAGCGTTGATAGGGTATCTGGCTACACCTTC	CSVDRVSGYTF	-	-	TRBJ1-2	TRBV29-1
TGTGCCAGCAGCTTAGCTAGCGGGGAGTCCTACGAGCAGTACTTC	CASSLASGESYEQYF	TRBD2	many	TRBJ2-7	TRBV11-1